The 6 T cell receptor beta chains below were found in one sample sequenced in a study of neoadjuvant nivolumab and ipilimumab in lung cancer. Using immunoSEQ multiplex PCR, the repertoire was profiled, and TCRdb retains in-frame clones only, with some absent. The sample yields some 8,100 clones, about four fifths seen once. The sample consisted of adjacent normal lung tissue, taken after neoadjuvant nivolumab, alone or with ipilimumab, at or shortly before surgery. The receptors stem from an adult with non-small cell lung cancer.

This sequence joins TRBV18 and TRBJ2-3, with D perhaps matching TRBD1 or TRBD2 (5 bases each). Germline CDR1 reads KGHSH; CDR2 reads LQKENI. Trimming took off 3 bases at V and 4 bases at J, with 14 bases between the two ends. CDR3 length: 15 amino acids. DNA of the CDR3: TGTGCCAGCTCACCGACGGGACCTAGGGCAGATACGCAGTATTTT. It specifies CASSPTGPRADTQYF.

The gene calls are TRBV5-4 and TRBJ2-7, with a possible D match to TRBD1 (6 bases). CDR1 is SGHNT and CDR2 is YYREEE in the germline V gene (reference sequence). Trimming removed 0 bases from V and 2 bases from J, with 12 bases in between. CDR3 length: 15 amino acids. The DNA of the CDR3 is TGTGCCAGCAGCTTGGGGACAGCCGCCGCCTACGAGCAGTACTTC. Translating gives CASSLGTAAAYEQYF.

The chain combines TRBV7-9 with TRBJ1-1; tentative D call: TRBD1 (6 bases). CDR1 is SEHNR, CDR2 FQNEAQ, per germline (reference sequence). V shed 5 bases and J shed 2 bases, with 12 bases lying between them. The CDR3 runs to 14 residues. CDR3 DNA sequence: TGTGCCAGCAGCCGAGTCGGGACAAACACTGAAGCTTTCTTT. It encodes CASSRVGTNTEAFF.

The chain couples TRBV7-9 to TRBJ2-2; maybe TRBD2 (6 bases). Germline V CDR1 and CDR2: SEHNR, FQNEAQ (reference sequence). Trimming left V 5 bases short and J 0 bases short, with 13 bases between. This CDR3 is 16 amino acids long. DNA of the CDR3: TGTGCCAGCAGCCCCAGCGGGCGCGCGAACACCGGGGAGCTGTTTTTT. Residues: CASSPSGRANTGELFF.

The chain recombines TRBV9 with TRBJ2-5; the match to TRBD2 covers 8 bases. The trim removed 7 bases at V and 5 bases at J, leaving 10 bases unmatched. The CDR3 has 14 residues. Looked up from germline, CDR1 is SGDLS and CDR2 is YYNGEE. The CDR3 coding sequence is TGTGCCAGCGGCCGGGGGGGCCAAGGGGAGACCCAGTACTTC. It codes for CASGRGGQGETQYF.

The rearrangement joins TRBV6-6 to TRBJ2-7; D gene uncertain. The CDR3 covers 11 residues. Germline values: CDR1 MNHNY, CDR2 SVGAGI (reference sequence). Trimming stripped 5 bases from V and 6 bases from J, with 8 bases between. The CDR3 reads CASSPGPEQYF. CDR3 DNA: TGTGCCAGCAGTCCCGGACCCGAGCAGTACTTC.